This TCR beta chain came from a study of cytomegalovirus exposure and HLA in healthy donors. Trimming removed 3 bases from V and 2 bases from J; junction bases left unmatched: 2. Germline assignment: CDR1 SGDLS and CDR2 YYNGEE. The CDR3 is 15 residues long. It was with 60 Vbeta and 13 Jbeta primers that the PCR ran. Profiling relied on immunoSEQ multiplex PCR, and the TCRdb table lists in-frame clones only, not all of them. The sample shows under 120,000 clones, around 80% of them seen only once. The chain recombines TRBV9 with TRBJ2-5; 12 bases line up with TRBD2. This clonotype was sampled from a female donor in good health and CMV-seropositive. The sequenced sample was PBMCs. The CDR3 reads CASSGTSGIQETQYF. In DNA form, the CDR3 reads TGTGCCAGCAGCGGGACTAGCGGGATACAAGAGACCCAGTACTTC.